Each of the 20 T cell receptor beta chains below was sequenced from the same sample in a study of blood T cell repertoires in COVID-19. This table comes from immunoSEQ multiplex PCR, and its TCRdb copy is limited to in-frame clones, with some not included. The profile shows 400,000 to 450,000 clones, 70% to 90% of them singletons. The source material was peripheral blood. The origin of the receptors is a woman aged 30 to 39 with active or convalescent COVID-19.

The chain is built from TRBV14 and TRBJ2-2; TRBD1 might be the D (6 bases). Germline CDR1 and CDR2: SGHDN and FVKESK. The CDR3 spans 17 residues. V shed 4 bases and J shed 3 bases, with 18 bases lying between them. The CDR3 coding sequence is TGTGCCAGCAGCCGGTTACAGGGTCGGTACGACACCGGGGAGCTGTTTTTT. It is translated as CASSRLQGRYDTGELFF. The whole variable domain, remainder taken from reference TRBV14 and TRBJ2-2, is EAGVTQFPSHSVIEKGQTVTLRCDPISGHDNLYWYRRVMGKEIKFLLHFVKESKQDESGMPNNRFLAERTGGTYSTLKVQPAELEDSGVYFCASSRLQGRYDTGELFFGEGSRLTVL.

V usage is TRBV7-9 and J usage is TRBJ1-2, with D tentatively TRBD1 (6 bases). This CDR3 has 14 residues. In germline, CDR1 is SEHNR, CDR2 FQNEAQ (reference sequence). V lost 5 bases and J 5 bases, leaving 15 bases between the germline ends. The CDR3 region is CASSPFDRPYGYTF. CDR3 DNA sequence: TGTGCCAGCAGCCCGTTCGACAGGCCTTATGGCTACACCTTC.

This clone showed up just once. The chain links TRBV28 to TRBJ1-2; TRBD1 matches at 9 bases. Germline lookup yields CDR1 MDHEN and CDR2 SYDVKM. With V trimmed by 6 bases and J by 4 bases, 12 bases remained unmatched. CDR3 length: 16 residues. The CDR3 bases are TGTGCCAGCAGCCCCGGCGGACAGGGGTCTAGCTATGGCTACACCTTC. It codes for CASSPGGQGSSYGYTF.

The chain is built from TRBV6-5 and TRBJ2-1; 8 nucleotides agree with TRBD2. CDR3 length equals 16 residues. Trimming cost V 2 bases and J 9 bases; bases outside gene matches: 12. CDR1 is MNHEY and CDR2 is SVGAGI in the germline V gene. DNA for the CDR3: TGTGCCAGCAGTTACGCGGTAGCGGGACCATCTGGTGAGCAGTTCTTC. This sequence encodes CASSYAVAGPSGEQFF.

This chain connects TRBV6-5 to TRBJ1-6; tentatively, D is TRBD1 (5 bases). Trimming removed 8 bases from V and 9 bases from J, with 17 bases in between. This CDR3 is built from 14 residues. Germline CDR1 and CDR2: MNHEY and SVGAGI. The DNA of the CDR3 is TGTGCCAGCGACTTGGGGGGGGGAGCTTCACCCCTCCACTTT. Encoded protein: CASDLGGGASPLHF.

The genes are TRBV10-3 and TRBJ1-5, with 8 bases fitting TRBD1. Germline V CDR1 and CDR2: ENHRY, SYGVKD. V shed 2 bases and J 2 bases; nucleotides not matched to a gene: 2. The CDR3 is 15 residues long. The CDR3 reads CAISEGQGGNQPQHF. CDR3 in DNA: TGTGCCATCAGTGAGGGACAGGGCGGCAATCAGCCCCAGCATTTT.

J is TRBJ1-6 and V is TRBV27; D remains ambiguous. V was shortened by 6 bases and J by 9 bases, with 9 bases between the two germline ends. Germline-derived CDR1 and CDR2 are MNHEY and SMNVEV (reference sequence). CDR3 length: 12 residues. CDR3 protein: CASRTQISPLHF. CDR3 bases: TGTGCCAGCAGGACACAGATTTCACCCCTCCACTTT.

The V and J genes are TRBV27 and TRBJ1-2; D not certain. V was pared by 6 bases and J by 1 base, with 9 bases between. The CDR3 is 13 residues long. Germline loops: CDR1 MNHEY, CDR2 SMNVEV (reference sequence). The CDR3, as DNA: TGTGCCAGCAGCCCGGGGATTAACTATGGCTACACCTTC. Translating it yields CASSPGINYGYTF.

The chain combines TRBV5-6 with TRBJ2-3; 9 nucleotides line up with TRBD2. This CDR3 has 17 residues. V shed 2 bases, J shed 3 bases, and the junction held 10 bases outside the gene matches. Germline V CDR1 and CDR2: SGHDT, YYEEEE. CDR3 protein: CASSFQTSGWGTDTQYF. CDR3 DNA sequence: TGTGCCAGCAGCTTCCAGACTAGCGGTTGGGGGACAGATACGCAGTATTTT.

This chain connects TRBV2 to TRBJ1-1; 8 bases agree with TRBD1. J gave up 0 bases and V 7 bases, and 7 bases lay outside the gene matches. The V gene's germline CDR1 is SNHLY and CDR2 FYNNEI. The CDR3 covers 15 residues. The CDR3 DNA follows: TGTGCCAGCATTCGGACAGGGAACGTGAACACTGAAGCTTTCTTT. As protein: CASIRTGNVNTEAFF.

This chain uses TRBV3-1 (or the pseudogene TRBV3-2) with TRBJ2-2; D possibly corresponds to TRBD2 (6 bases). V lost 4 bases and J 4 bases, leaving 16 bases between the germline ends. Germline V gives CDR1 LGHDT, CDR2 YNNKEL (reference sequence). The CDR3 contains 16 residues. CDR3 DNA: TGTGCCAGCAGCCTGACGAGACTAGAGGGCACCGGGGAGCTGTTTTTT. Translating it yields CASSLTRLEGTGELFF.

The table lists this clone with a few counts. V usage is TRBV30 and J usage is TRBJ2-7; D call uncertain. Germline V gene data show CDR1 as GTSNPN and CDR2 as SVGIG (reference sequence). The CDR3 has 11 amino acids. V was trimmed by 2 bases and J by 5 bases, leaving 7 bases between them. Here the CDR3 reads CAWSLGNEQYF. The DNA of the CDR3 is TGTGCCTGGAGTTTGGGCAACGAGCAGTACTTC.

The chain recombines TRBV28 with TRBJ2-1; 10 bases are shared with TRBD2. Germline lookup yields CDR1 MDHEN and CDR2 SYDVKM. CDR3 length: 17 residues. V shed 1 base, J shed 1 base, and the junction held 4 bases outside the gene matches. The CDR3 here is CASSLSGLAVSYNEQFF. The DNA for the CDR3 is TGTGCCAGCAGTTTATCAGGACTAGCGGTGTCCTACAATGAGCAGTTCTTC.

The J gene is TRBJ1-2, the V gene TRBV19; D possibly corresponds to TRBD1 (5 bases). CDR1 LNHDA and CDR2 SQIVND come from the germline V gene (reference sequence). This CDR3 has 16 amino acids. V lost 6 bases and J 4 bases, leaving 21 bases between the germline ends. CDR3 coding DNA: TGTGCCAGTAGCCAAGGGGACTCCCTCCCAATCTATGGCTACACCTTC. Its translation: CASSQGDSLPIYGYTF.

The chain joins TRBV4-1 to TRBJ1-5, with D perhaps matching TRBD1 (6 bases). Germline V gene data show CDR1 as MGHRA and CDR2 as YSYEKL. This CDR3 is 15 amino acids long. The germline V and J ends were trimmed by 1 base and 8 bases, with 15 bases remaining between them. The CDR3 sequence is CASSQGQELWEPQHF. The CDR3 coding sequence is TGCGCCAGCAGCCAAGGACAGGAGCTTTGGGAGCCCCAGCATTTT.

The chain has TRBV28 and TRBJ1-2; 8 nucleotides line up with TRBD1. CDR1 MDHEN and CDR2 SYDVKM come from the germline V gene. The CDR3 extends over 17 amino acids. With V trimmed by 2 bases and J by 4 bases, 12 bases remained unmatched. The CDR3 coding sequence is TGTGCCAGCAGTTTACTTCTGAGAGGACAGGGCGCCTATGGCTACACCTTC. Its translation is CASSLLLRGQGAYGYTF.

CDR3 amino acids: CASSYLGQGARLFF. Here the CDR3 DNA reads TGTGCCAGCAGTTACCTCGGGCAGGGGGCGAGGCTGTTTTTT. This chain joins TRBV6-5 and TRBJ1-4; 8 bases match TRBD1. The V and J ends lost 2 bases and 14 bases, in that order; junction bases with no gene match: 10. CDR1 and CDR2 (germline): MNHEY, SVGAGI. This CDR3 is 14 amino acids long.

The rearrangement links TRBV10-2 to TRBJ1-1, with TRBD1 identical over 11 bases. V trimming: 8 bases; J trimming: 1 base; junction bases outside the gene matches: 6. The CDR3 spans 15 residues. Germline V gene lookup returns CDR1 WSHSY and CDR2 SAAADI. CDR3 loop: CASREDRGPNTEAFF. The DNA for the CDR3 is TGCGCCAGCCGGGAGGACAGGGGGCCGAACACTGAAGCTTTCTTT.

The chain employs TRBV27 and TRBJ1-2; tentative D call: TRBD1 (5 bases). The V and J ends lost 6 bases and 3 bases respectively, with 14 bases between them. Germline CDR1 MNHEY, CDR2 SMNVEV (reference sequence). This CDR3 contains 14 residues. CDR3 sequence reads: CASRAGQGYYGYTF. For the CDR3, the DNA is TGTGCCAGCAGGGCGGGGCAGGGTTACTATGGCTACACCTTC.

The DNA for the CDR3 is TGCGCCAGCAGTCAATCCGGAAATCCAGGGTTTAGCAATCAGCCCCAGCATTTT. Translating it yields CASSQSGNPGFSNQPQHF. This rearrangement joins TRBV23-1 to TRBJ1-5; tentative D call: TRBD1 (5 bases). Being an ORF, TRBV23-1 has a function that is uncertain. The CDR3 contains 18 residues. V was pared by 0 bases and J by 0 bases, with 15 bases between.